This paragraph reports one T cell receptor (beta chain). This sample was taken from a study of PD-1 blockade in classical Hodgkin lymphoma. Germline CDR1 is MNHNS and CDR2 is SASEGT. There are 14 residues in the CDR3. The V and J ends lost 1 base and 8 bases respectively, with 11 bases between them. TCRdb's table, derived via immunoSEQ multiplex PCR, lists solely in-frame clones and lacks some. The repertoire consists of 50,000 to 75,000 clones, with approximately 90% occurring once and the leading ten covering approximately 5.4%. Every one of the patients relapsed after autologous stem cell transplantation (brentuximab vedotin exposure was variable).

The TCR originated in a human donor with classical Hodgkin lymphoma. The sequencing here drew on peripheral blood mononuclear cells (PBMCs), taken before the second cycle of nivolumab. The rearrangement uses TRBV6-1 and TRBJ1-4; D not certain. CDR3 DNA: TGTGCCAGCAGTGAAGTTCTAAGGCGCGAAAAACTGTTTTTT. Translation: CASSEVLRREKLFF.